This T cell receptor beta chain was observed in a study of T cells in Graves' hyperthyroidism and ophthalmopathy (dated by TCRdb to about 2019). In terms of the full investigation: Peripheral blood was sampled at the time of initial diagnosis, prior to any treatment. In over five Graves' hyperthyroidism patients, the study also compared T-cell repertoires from thyroid tissue with T-cell repertoires from blood. An independent validation cohort of some 18 hyperthyroidism patients and 15 or so patients who later progressed to ophthalmopathy tested prospective prediction of ophthalmopathy. To identify TCR V-J signatures that set the groups apart, the researchers used a discovery cohort of 100 patients, made up of 40 to 45 with Graves' ophthalmopathy and some 60 with stable Graves' hyperthyroidism. After sampling, hyperthyroidism patients received methimazole starting at 30 mg daily, and ophthalmopathy patients received high-dose intravenous methylprednisolone. The paper describes TCR Vbeta CDR3 sequencing of 120 to 150 peripheral blood samples, made up of fewer than 50 ophthalmopathy patients, around 73 hyperthyroidism patients and around 17 progressor patients. The 100 or so discovery patients were randomly split 7:3 into training and test sets.

Hyperthyroidism patients were newly diagnosed, had a disease duration of under 2 months, and were aged 18 to 65 years. The study excluded patients with uncontrolled infections, other autoimmune diseases, pregnancy or lactation. Clinical symptoms, serum thyroxine and TRAb, thyroid ultrasound, and orbital computed tomography formed the basis for the diagnoses. For progressor patients, blood was drawn at the first diagnosis of hyperthyroidism, before any ophthalmopathy symptoms had appeared. Ficoll-Paque density gradient centrifugation was used to isolate PBMCs from about 9 ml of fresh peripheral blood. Progressor patients were defined as those initially diagnosed with Graves' hyperthyroidism in whom ophthalmopathy developed during follow-up. Total RNA was extracted using Trizol reagent, and RNA quality was assessed on an Agilent 2100 Bioanalyzer. General conclusions and limits of the study: Most expanded thyroid clonotypes (frequency above 0.001) were also detected in blood, a finding suggesting that blood repertoires may reflect thyroid immune responses. In validation, progression to ophthalmopathy was predicted by the model with nearly 71% sensitivity and around 76% specificity, a median of around 5.9 months before onset. Sample size was not statistically predetermined, and investigators were not blinded to group allocation. A 13 V-J signature model separated ophthalmopathy from stable hyperthyroidism, with over 85% sensitivity and just under 84% specificity in cross-validation and 80%/75% in testing.

Between the V and J ends, shortened by 3 bases and 4 bases respectively, the junction contains 4 bases. CDR1 and CDR2 are read off the germline V gene as SGHTA and FQGNSA. From the cysteine up to the phenylalanine, the CDR3 has a length of 12 residues. This entry keeps only the CDR3 DNA: 36 bases, framed from base 1. The TCR beta CDR3 regions were amplified from RNA transcripts. The TCR CDR3 was subjected to a first round of RT-PCR using the HTBI primer set and the Qiagen OneStep RT-PCR kit. Libraries were constructed in a second round of multiplex PCR, after which size selection and purification were performed. The libraries were sequenced on an Illumina HiSeq2000 using paired-end 100 bp reads. As for the authors' bioinformatics: SOAPnuke was used to process the raw data, removing reads that contained adapters or uncalled bases, had a mean Phred below 15, or lacked an exact match to the constant primer or identifier. COPE v1.2.5 was used to merge the high-quality paired reads, and each unique nucleotide sequence was defined as a clonotype. MiTCR v1.1 was used to align the clonotypes against IMGT TRBV, TRBD and TRBJ reference segments. Only V-J combinations with frequency above 0.0001, covering 99.2% of repertoires, were analysed. The TCS score was defined as the ratio of F50 (clonal expansion) to E x V (chaos), calculated using BLOSUM62-based TCRdist between CDR3 peptides within each V-J. Welch's t-statistics and random forest reduced around 510 V-J features to fewer than 15, which were used in a naive Bayes classifier (R e1071). TCRdb trimmed the raw reads at Q25, called clones with MiXCR and kept productive beta chains. CDR3 protein sequences are deduplicated, and each keeps its most common genes and DNA. The V and J calls here are based on TCRdb, not the publication. The table for this sample lists some 300,000 distinct CDR3 sequences; roughly 14% of them were counted only once. The biggest ten clones account for 7% to 8.5% of the sample.

In its sample, this clonotype was seen many times. This clone's antigen is unknown. No quality values exist for individual bases; no much larger clone is one base distant. The chain is assembled from TRBV7-2 and TRBJ1-5, with no confident D gene call. The sequenced sample was blood. The TCR comes from a woman aged 25 to 39 with Graves' hyperthyroidism that later progressed to Graves' ophthalmopathy. The CDR3 amino acid sequence is: CASSFQNQPQHF. The sequence in DNA is TGTGCCAGCAGCTTTCAGAATCAGCCCCAGCATTTT.